The 10 T cell receptor beta chains in this list originate from one sample, sequenced in a study of identical twins. TCRdb reanalysed the 5' RACE reads using MiXCR and keeps one entry per CDR3 protein. The sample lists hundreds of thousands of distinct CDR3 sequences; 7.5% were seen once. These data are also associated with another study on yellow fever vaccine responses in identical twins.

The sample taken for sequencing was CD8+ T cells sorted from blood. Receptor source: a woman aged 18-29 years in good health.

This clonotype came up a few times. This chain joins TRBV7-9 and TRBJ1-2; TRBD1 is a possible D gene (6 bases). Germline V gene lookup returns CDR1 SEHNR and CDR2 FQNEAQ (reference sequence). The CDR3 extends over 13 amino acids. Between the trimmed V and J ends, which lost 6 bases and 8 bases, there was a span of 16 bases. The CDR3 is CASRNRVLEGYTF. CDR3 nucleotides: TGTGCCAGCAGGAACAGGGTTTTGGAGGGCTACACCTTC.

In its sample, this clonotype was seen a few times. The chain combines TRBV24-1 with TRBJ2-3, with a possible D match to TRBD2 (6 bases). The germline CDR1 and CDR2 sequences are KGHDR and SFDVKD. The CDR3 has 15 amino acids. The V end lost 6 bases, the J end lost 1 base, and 13 bases lay between the germline ends. CDR3 DNA sequence: TGTGCCACCAGTCAGCCGGGAGAGGGCACAGATACGCAGTATTTT. Its protein is CATSQPGEGTDTQYF.

Regarding this clonotype: Since a much larger clone is just one base distant, this may be a read error. This chain uses TRBV24-1 with TRBJ2-1, with TRBD2 matching 8 bases. The CDR3 covers 14 residues. CDR1 and CDR2 (germline): KGHDR, SFDVKD. As DNA, the CDR3 is TGTGCCACCGCAGCGGGGGCCCCCTACAATGAGCGGTTCTTC. It encodes CATAAGAPYNERFF.

The table lists this clonotype with a few counts. The chain is built from TRBV7-9 and TRBJ1-1; D possibly corresponds to TRBD1 (5 bases). The CDR3 runs 15 residues. Per the germline V gene, CDR1 is SEHNR and CDR2 is FQNEAQ (reference sequence). Trimming pared 5 bases from V and 4 bases from J, leaving 17 bases between. CDR3 sequence (DNA): TGTGCCAGCAGCCTAAGTCAGGGTCTGATCACTGAAGCTTTCTTT. Encoded protein: CASSLSQGLITEAFF.

This clonotype was seen a handful of times. The V gene is TRBV21-1, the J gene TRBJ1-4; the table's D gene call, TRBD1, was not cross checked with the DNA. TRBV21-1 constitutes a pseudogene. This CDR3 has 17 residues. The CDR3 spells CASSKGFVPEKGEKLFF. CDR3 coding DNA: TGTGCCAGCAGCAAAGGTTTCGTTCCCGAAAAAGGTGAAAAACTGTTTTTT.

This sequence joins TRBV12-3 or TRBV12-4 and TRBJ1-4; D perhaps matches TRBD1 (5 bases). V dropped 5 bases and J dropped 8 bases, with 15 bases sitting between them. This CDR3 is built from 14 residues. The CDR3 protein is CASSQGWNREKLFF. CDR3 sequence (DNA): TGTGCCAGCAGTCAGGGCTGGAACCGAGAAAAACTGTTTTTT.

V and J are TRBV28 and TRBJ2-6; 8 nucleotides align to TRBD1. The CDR3 has 17 residues. With 7 bases clipped from V and 2 bases from J, the junction kept 10 bases outside the gene matches. Germline lookup yields CDR1 MDHEN and CDR2 SYDVKM. In DNA form, the CDR3 reads TGTGCCAGCACCCCCCGGGCAGGGGGCACTGGGGCCAACGTCCTGACTTTC. As protein: CASTPRAGGTGANVLTF.

This clonotype came up a few times. The rearrangement links TRBV27 to TRBJ2-1; tentatively, D is TRBD1 or TRBD2 (5 bases each). CDR1 MNHEY and CDR2 SMNVEV come from the germline V gene (reference sequence). Deletions cut 5 bases from V and 5 bases from J, with 22 bases between. The CDR3 is made up of 17 amino acids. The DNA of the CDR3 is TGTGCCAGCAGTCTACCCCGAGGGGCGGTCTTACACAATGAGCAGTTCTTC. Translated, it gives CASSLPRGAVLHNEQFF.

This clonotype was counted ten times or more. The chain is built from TRBV28 and TRBJ2-7; D uncertain. V lost 2 bases and J lost 4, with 18 bases in between. CDR1 MDHEN and CDR2 SYDVKM come from the germline V gene. The CDR3 spans 16 residues. Here the CDR3 reads CASSLNPRVPQYEQYF. DNA for the CDR3: TGTGCCAGCAGTTTAAACCCCCGGGTTCCCCAATACGAGCAGTACTTC.

This clonotype was detected only a few times. The gene calls are TRBV25-1 and TRBJ2-1, with 7 bases lining up with TRBD2. Trimming took 8 bases from V and 9 from J; bases not matched to a gene: 10. CDR3 size: 13 residues. Germline CDR1 MGHDK, CDR2 SYGVNS. Written as DNA, the CDR3 is TGTGCCAGCGGGAAGCGGGGACGGGGTGAGCAGTTCTTC. It encodes CASGKRGRGEQFF.